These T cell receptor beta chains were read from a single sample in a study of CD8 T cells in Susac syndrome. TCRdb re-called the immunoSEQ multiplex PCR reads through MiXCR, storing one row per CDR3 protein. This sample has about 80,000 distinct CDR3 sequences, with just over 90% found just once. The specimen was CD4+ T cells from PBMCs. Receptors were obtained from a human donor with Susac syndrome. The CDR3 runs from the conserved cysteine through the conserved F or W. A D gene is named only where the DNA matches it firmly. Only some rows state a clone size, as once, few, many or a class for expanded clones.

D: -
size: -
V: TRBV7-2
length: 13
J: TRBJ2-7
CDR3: CASSPSGGYEQYF
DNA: TGTGCCAGCAGCCCCTCCGGCGGTTACGAGCAGTACTTC

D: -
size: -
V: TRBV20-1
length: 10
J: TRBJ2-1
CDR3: CSASLVVLFF
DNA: TGCAGTGCTAGCCTAGTGGTTCTATTCTTC

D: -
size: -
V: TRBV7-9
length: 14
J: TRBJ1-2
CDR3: CASTPGASNYGYTF
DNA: TGTGCCAGCACCCCAGGTGCATCTAACTATGGCTACACCTTC

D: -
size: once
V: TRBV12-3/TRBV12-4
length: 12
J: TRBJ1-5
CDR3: CASSRESQPQHF
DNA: TGTGCCAGCAGTCGTGAATCTCAGCCCCAGCATTTT

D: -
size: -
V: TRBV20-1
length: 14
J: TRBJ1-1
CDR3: CSARGWGISTEAFF
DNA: TGCAGTGCTAGGGGCTGGGGAATTAGCACTGAAGCTTTCTTT

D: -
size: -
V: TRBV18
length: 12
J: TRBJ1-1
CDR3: CASSTSWDEAFF
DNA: TGTGCCAGCTCTACGTCTTGGGACGAAGCTTTCTTT

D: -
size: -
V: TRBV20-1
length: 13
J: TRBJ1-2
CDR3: CSARGRVNYGYTF
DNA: TGCAGTGCTAGAGGGAGGGTAAACTATGGCTACACCTTC

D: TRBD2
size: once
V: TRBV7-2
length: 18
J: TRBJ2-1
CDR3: CASNLLPGLAREVGEQFF
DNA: TGTGCCAGCAACCTTCTTCCGGGACTAGCGAGAGAAGTTGGTGAGCAGTTCTTC

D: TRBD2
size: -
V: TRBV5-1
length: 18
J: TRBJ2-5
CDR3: CASSLAPPGLAAQETQYF
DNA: TGCGCCAGCAGCTTGGCCCCACCGGGACTAGCGGCTCAAGAGACCCAGTACTTC

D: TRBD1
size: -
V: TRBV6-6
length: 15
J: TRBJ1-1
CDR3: CASSSTGGQGTEAFF
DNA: TGTGCCAGCAGTTCCACAGGGGGCCAGGGCACTGAAGCTTTCTTT

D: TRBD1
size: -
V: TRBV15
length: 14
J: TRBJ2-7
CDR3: CATSRRDRGYEQYF
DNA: TGTGCCACCAGCAGACGGGACAGGGGCTACGAGCAGTACTTC

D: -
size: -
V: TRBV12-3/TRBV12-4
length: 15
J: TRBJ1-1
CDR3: CASSLLQGLRTEAFF
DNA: TGTGCCAGCAGTTTGTTGCAGGGGCTGCGCACTGAAGCTTTCTTT

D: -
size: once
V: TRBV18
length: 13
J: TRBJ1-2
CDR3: CASSPNDSYGYTF
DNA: TGTGCCAGCTCACCAAATGATTCCTATGGCTACACCTTC

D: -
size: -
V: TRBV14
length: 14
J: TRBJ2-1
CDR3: CASTLFNSYNEQFF
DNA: TGTGCCAGCACCCTATTTAACTCCTACAATGAGCAGTTCTTC

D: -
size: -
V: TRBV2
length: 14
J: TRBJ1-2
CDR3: CASSEDGGVYGYTF
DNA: TGTGCCAGCAGTGAGGACGGGGGAGTCTATGGCTACACCTTC

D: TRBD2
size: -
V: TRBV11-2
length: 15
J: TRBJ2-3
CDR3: CASDLSGGTTDTQYF
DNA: TGTGCCAGCGACCTGAGCGGGGGGACCACAGATACGCAGTATTTT

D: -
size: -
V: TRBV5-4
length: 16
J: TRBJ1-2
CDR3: CASSGSGQLANYGYTF
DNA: TGTGCCAGCAGCGGAAGCGGACAGTTAGCTAACTATGGCTACACCTTC